This TCR beta chain was profiled in a study of OX40 agonist ivuxolimab in advanced cancers. Study-level background: Checkpoint inhibitors had been given previously to about 38% of patients.

A word on this clone: As yet, its antigen is unknown.

Trimming took 6 bases from V and 0 from J, leaving 2 bases between them. This CDR3 spans 11 amino acids. Germline values: CDR1 MNHEY, CDR2 SVGAGI. Using immunoSEQ multiplex PCR, the repertoire was profiled, and TCRdb retains in-frame clones only, with some absent. This table holds fewer than 25,000 clones, roughly 81% found once. Study outcomes and limitations: Researchers report that CD8+ T cells had, on average, more expanded clones than CD4+. At 0.1 to 3.0 mg/kg, CD4+ and CD8+ blood T cells expanded clonally by week 6.

J is TRBJ1-1 and V is TRBV6-5; D is uncertain. The sample consisted of CD4+ or CD8+ T cells sorted from blood, taken in a trial of the OX40 agonist ivuxolimab. The source is an adult with an advanced solid tumor such as melanoma, head and neck, liver or kidney cancer. DNA of the CDR3: TGTGCCAGCAGATTGAACACTGAAGCTTTCTTT. Its protein product is CASRLNTEAFF.